The 4 T cell receptor beta chains in this list originate from one sample, sequenced in a study of response to subunit inactivated influenza vaccine. MiXCR was run by TCRdb on the RT-PCR reads, yielding one entry per CDR3 protein. The sample holds a few hundred thousand distinct CDR3 sequences, about a fifth seen once. Source: PBMCs from blood, taken approximately 20 months after vaccination. The source of these receptors is a man between 45 and 75 years old who received an inactivated influenza vaccine.

This clonotype was seen only a few times. The chain has TRBV29-1 and TRBJ2-2; D gene uncertain. The CDR3 is made up of 12 amino acids. Germline V lookup: CDR1 SQVTM, CDR2 ANQGSEA. Trimming stripped 4 bases from V and 7 bases from J, with 10 bases between. The CDR3 DNA is TGCAGCGTTGCCGGGTTTAACGGGGAGCTGTTTTTT. This sequence encodes CSVAGFNGELFF.

The chain combines TRBV11-1 with TRBJ2-1; TRBD2 aligns across 8 bases. Germline V gives CDR1 SGHAT, CDR2 FQDESV (reference sequence). V lost 5 bases and J lost 8; bases outside the gene matches: 8. CDR3 length: 14 amino acids. CDR3 DNA sequence: TGTGCCAGCAGCACGGGACTAGGATTGTATGAGCAGTTCTTC. Amino acid sequence: CASSTGLGLYEQFF. Supplemented by reference TRBV11-1 and TRBJ2-1, the full variable domain reads EAEVAQSPRYKITEKSQAVAFWCDPISGHATLYWYRQILGQGPELLVQFQDESVVDDSQLPKDRFSAERLKGVDSTLKIQPAELGDSAMYLCASSTGLGLYEQFFGPGTRLTVL.

Concerning this clonotype itself: Germline and junction disagree at one end, which may indicate a read error. This chain uses TRBV29-1 with TRBJ1-1, with no clear D. The CDR3 totals 14 residues. Germline V gene sequence: CDR1 SQVTM, CDR2 ANQGSEA. CDR3 region: CSVDIPAPNTEALF. CDR3 nucleotides: TGCAGCGTTGATATTCCCGCACCGAACACTGAAGCTTTATTT.

This chain links TRBV7-2 with TRBJ2-1; 9 nucleotides match TRBD1. CDR1 and CDR2 (germline): SGHTA, FQGNSA. This CDR3 has 15 amino acids. Unmatched junction bases numbered 6, after V lost 5 bases and J lost 4 bases. CDR3 region: CASSAGTGLYNEQFF. CDR3 DNA sequence: TGTGCCAGCAGCGCCGGGACAGGGCTATACAATGAGCAGTTCTTC.